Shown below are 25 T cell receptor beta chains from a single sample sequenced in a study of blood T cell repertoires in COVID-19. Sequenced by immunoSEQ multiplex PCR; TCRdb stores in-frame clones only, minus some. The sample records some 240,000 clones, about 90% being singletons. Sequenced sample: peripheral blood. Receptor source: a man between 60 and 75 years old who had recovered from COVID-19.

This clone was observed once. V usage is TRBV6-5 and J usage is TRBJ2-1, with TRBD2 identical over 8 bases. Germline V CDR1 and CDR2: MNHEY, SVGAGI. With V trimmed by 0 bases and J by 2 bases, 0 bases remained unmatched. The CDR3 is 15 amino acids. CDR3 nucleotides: TGTGCCAGCAGTTACTCGCGGGGGGCCTACAATGAGCAGTTCTTC. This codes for CASSYSRGAYNEQFF.

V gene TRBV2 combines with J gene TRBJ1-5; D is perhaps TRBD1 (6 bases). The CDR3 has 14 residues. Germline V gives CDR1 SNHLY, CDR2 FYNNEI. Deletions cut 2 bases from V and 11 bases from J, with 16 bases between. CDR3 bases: TGTGCCAGCAGTGAATACGGGACATTAAAGGCCCAGCATTTT. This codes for CASSEYGTLKAQHF. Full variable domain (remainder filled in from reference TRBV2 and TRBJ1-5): EPEVTQTPSHQVTQMGQEVILRCVPISNHLYFYWYRQILGQKVEFLVSFYNNEISEKSEIFDDQFSVERPDGSNFTLKIRSTKLEDSAMYFCASSEYGTLKAQHFGDGTRLSIL.

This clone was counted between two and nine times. This CDR3 reads CASGQQNLGTGELFF. In DNA, the CDR3 is TGTGCCAGCGGGCAGCAGAACCTGGGCACCGGGGAGCTGTTTTTT. V and J are TRBV6-5 and TRBJ2-2; D not certain. The CDR3 has 15 residues. Trimming cost V 8 bases and J 4 bases, with 17 bases left between them. Germline V gives CDR1 MNHEY, CDR2 SVGAGI.

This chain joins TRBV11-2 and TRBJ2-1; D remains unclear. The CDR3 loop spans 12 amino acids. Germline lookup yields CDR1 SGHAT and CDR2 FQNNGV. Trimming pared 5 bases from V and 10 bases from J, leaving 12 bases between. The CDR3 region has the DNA TGTGCCAGCAGCCCAGATCGTATAGAGCAGTTCTTC. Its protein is CASSPDRIEQFF.

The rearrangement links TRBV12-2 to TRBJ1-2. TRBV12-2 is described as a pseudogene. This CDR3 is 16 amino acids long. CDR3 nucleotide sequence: TGTGCAAGTCGCTTAGCAACAGGCAAGCGGGTTCGGGGCTACACCTTC. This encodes CASRLATGKRVRGYTF.

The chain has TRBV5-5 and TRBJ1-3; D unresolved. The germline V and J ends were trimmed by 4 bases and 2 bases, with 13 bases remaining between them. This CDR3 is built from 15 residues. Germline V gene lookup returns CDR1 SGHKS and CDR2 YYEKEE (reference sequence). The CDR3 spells CASSLTSQAGNTIYF. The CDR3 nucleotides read TGTGCCAGCAGCCTCACATCTCAGGCTGGAAACACCATATATTTT.

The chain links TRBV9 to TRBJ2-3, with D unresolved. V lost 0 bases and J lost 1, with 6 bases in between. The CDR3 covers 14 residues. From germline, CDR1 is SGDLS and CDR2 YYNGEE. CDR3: CASSVGAGTDTQYF. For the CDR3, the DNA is TGTGCCAGCAGCGTAGGGGCAGGCACAGATACGCAGTATTTT.

The DNA of the CDR3 is TGCGCCAGCAGCTTCGGACAGCCAGCAACTAATGAAAAACTGTTTTTT. Translation gives CASSFGQPATNEKLFF. The chain combines TRBV5-1 with TRBJ1-4, with D tentatively TRBD1 (6 bases). Trimming shortened V by 2 bases and J by 0 bases, and 11 bases separated the two germline ends. The V gene's germline CDR1 is SGHRS and CDR2 YFSETQ. The length of the CDR3 is 16 residues.

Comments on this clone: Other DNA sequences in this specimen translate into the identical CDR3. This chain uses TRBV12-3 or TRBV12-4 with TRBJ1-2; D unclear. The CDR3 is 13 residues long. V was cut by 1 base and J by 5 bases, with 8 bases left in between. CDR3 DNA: TGTGCCAGCAGTTTAGGAGGTTCTTATGGCTACACCTTC. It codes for CASSLGGSYGYTF.

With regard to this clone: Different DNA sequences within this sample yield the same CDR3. The CDR3 nucleotides read TGTGCCAGCTCACCCATGAACACTGAAGCTTTCTTT. This sequence encodes CASSPMNTEAFF. The chain is built from TRBV18 and TRBJ1-1, with no clear D. The CDR3 contains 12 residues. Germline values: CDR1 KGHSH, CDR2 LQKENI. V was pared by 3 bases and J by 0 bases, with 2 bases between. The whole variable domain, filled in from reference TRBV18 and TRBJ1-1, reads NAGVMQNPRHLVRRRGQEARLRCSPMKGHSHVYWYRQLPEEGLKFMVYLQKENIIDESGMPKERFSAEFPKEGPSILRIQQVVRGDSAAYFCASSPMNTEAFFGQGTRLTVV.

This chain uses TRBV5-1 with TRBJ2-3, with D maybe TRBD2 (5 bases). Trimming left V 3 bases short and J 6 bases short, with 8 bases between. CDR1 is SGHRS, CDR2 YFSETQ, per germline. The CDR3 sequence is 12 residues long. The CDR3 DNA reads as TGCGCCAGCAGCTCGGGAAGGGATACGCAGTATTTT. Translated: CASSSGRDTQYF.

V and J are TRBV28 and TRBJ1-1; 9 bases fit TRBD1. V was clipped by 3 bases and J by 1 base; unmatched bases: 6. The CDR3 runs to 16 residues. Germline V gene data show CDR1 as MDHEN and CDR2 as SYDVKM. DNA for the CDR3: TGTGCCAGCAGTTTTCTCGGGACAGGGTCGAACACTGAAGCTTTCTTT. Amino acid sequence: CASSFLGTGSNTEAFF.

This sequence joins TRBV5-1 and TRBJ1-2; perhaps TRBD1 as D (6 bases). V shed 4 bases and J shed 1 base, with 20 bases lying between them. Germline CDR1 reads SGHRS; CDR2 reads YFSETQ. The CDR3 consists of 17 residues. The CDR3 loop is CASSPGQQRGYNYGYTF. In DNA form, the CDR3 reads TGCGCCAGCAGCCCTGGACAGCAACGGGGCTATAACTATGGCTACACCTTC.

The CDR3 is CASNLQGNVGYTF. The DNA for the CDR3 is TGTGCCAGCAACCTACAGGGGAATGTAGGCTACACCTTC. The J gene is TRBJ1-2, the V gene TRBV5-4; TRBD1 matches 7 bases. In germline, CDR1 is SGHNT, CDR2 YYREEE (reference sequence). This CDR3 is built from 13 residues. V gave up 6 bases and J gave up 8 bases; unmatched junction bases: 10. Together with reference TRBV5-4 and TRBJ1-2, the CDR3 gives the full variable domain: ETGVTQSPTHLIKTRGQQVTLRCSSQSGHNTVSWYQQALGQGPQFIFQYYREEENGRGNFPPRFSGLQFPNYSSELNVNALELDDSALYLCASNLQGNVGYTFGSGTRLTVV.

The CDR3 sequence is CASSENSGGAYNEQFF. The CDR3, as DNA: TGTGCCAGCAGTGAAAATTCAGGGGGCGCTTACAATGAGCAGTTCTTC. J is TRBJ2-1 and V is TRBV2; 8 positions match TRBD1. This CDR3 is 16 amino acids long. The V gene end was trimmed by 2 bases and the J gene end by 4 bases; junction bases not matched to a gene: 7. The germline V gene encodes CDR1 SNHLY and CDR2 FYNNEI.

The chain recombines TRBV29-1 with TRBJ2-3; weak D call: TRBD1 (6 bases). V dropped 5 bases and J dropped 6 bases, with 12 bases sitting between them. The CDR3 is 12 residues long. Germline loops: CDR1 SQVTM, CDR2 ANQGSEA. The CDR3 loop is CSVTQGPDTQYF. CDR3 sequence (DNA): TGCAGCGTTACACAGGGCCCGGATACGCAGTATTTT.

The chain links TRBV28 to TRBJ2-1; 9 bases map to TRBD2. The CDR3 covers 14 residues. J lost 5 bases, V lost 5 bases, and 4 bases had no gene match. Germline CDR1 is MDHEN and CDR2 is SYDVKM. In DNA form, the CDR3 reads TGTGCCAGCAGTCCCAGCGGGGGGAACAATGAGCAGTTCTTC. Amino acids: CASSPSGGNNEQFF.

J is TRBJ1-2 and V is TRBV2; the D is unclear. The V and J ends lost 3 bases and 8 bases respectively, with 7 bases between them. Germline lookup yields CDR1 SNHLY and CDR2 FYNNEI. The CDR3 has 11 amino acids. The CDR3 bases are TGTGCCAGCAGTGAGCCAAGCGGCTACACCTTC. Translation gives CASSEPSGYTF.

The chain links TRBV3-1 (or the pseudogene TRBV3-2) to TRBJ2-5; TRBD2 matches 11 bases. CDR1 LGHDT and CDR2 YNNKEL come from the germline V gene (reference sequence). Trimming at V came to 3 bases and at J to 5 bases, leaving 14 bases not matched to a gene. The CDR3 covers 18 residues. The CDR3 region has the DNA TGTGCCAGCAGCCAGATGGGGATTAGCGGGGGGGCCGGCGAGACCCAGTACTTC. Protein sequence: CASSQMGISGGAGETQYF.

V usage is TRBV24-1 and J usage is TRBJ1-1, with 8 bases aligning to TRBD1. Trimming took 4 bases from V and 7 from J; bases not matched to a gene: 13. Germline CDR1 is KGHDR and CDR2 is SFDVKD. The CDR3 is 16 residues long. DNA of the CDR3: TGTGCCACCAGTGACCGTCCCAAGACAGGGGCGGTTGAAGCTTTCTTT. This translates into CATSDRPKTGAVEAFF.

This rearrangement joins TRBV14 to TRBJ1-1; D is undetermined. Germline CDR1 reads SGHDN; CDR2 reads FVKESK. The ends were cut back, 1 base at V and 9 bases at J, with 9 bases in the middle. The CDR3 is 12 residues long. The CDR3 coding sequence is TGTGCCAGCAGCCAAGTTCGAGCCAAAGCTTTCTTT. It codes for CASSQVRAKAFF.

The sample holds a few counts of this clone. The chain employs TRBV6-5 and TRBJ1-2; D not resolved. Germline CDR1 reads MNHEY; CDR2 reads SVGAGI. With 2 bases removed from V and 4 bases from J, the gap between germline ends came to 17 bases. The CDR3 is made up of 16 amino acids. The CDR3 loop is CASSYASGGEFYGYTF. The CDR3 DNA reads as TGTGCCAGCAGTTACGCCTCAGGCGGGGAATTCTATGGCTACACCTTC.

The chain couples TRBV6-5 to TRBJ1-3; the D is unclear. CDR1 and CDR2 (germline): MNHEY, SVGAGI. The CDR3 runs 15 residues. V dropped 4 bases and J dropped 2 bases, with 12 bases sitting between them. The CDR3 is CASSLITQAGNTIYF. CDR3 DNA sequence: TGTGCCAGCAGTTTGATTACTCAGGCTGGAAACACCATATATTTT.

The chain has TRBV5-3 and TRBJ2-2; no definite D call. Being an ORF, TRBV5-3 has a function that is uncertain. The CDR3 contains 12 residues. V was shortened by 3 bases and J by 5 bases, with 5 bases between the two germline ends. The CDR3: CARSCSTGELFF. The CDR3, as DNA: TGTGCCAGAAGCTGTAGTACCGGGGAGCTGTTTTTT.

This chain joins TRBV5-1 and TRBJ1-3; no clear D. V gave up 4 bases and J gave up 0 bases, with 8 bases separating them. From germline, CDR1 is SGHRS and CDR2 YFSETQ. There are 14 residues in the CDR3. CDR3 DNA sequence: TGCGCCAGCAGCCTCGGTTACTCTGGAAACACCATATATTTT. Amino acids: CASSLGYSGNTIYF.